This T cell receptor beta chain was profiled in a study of technical replicates of blood from several donors. V shed 3 bases and J 6 bases; nucleotides not matched to a gene: 19. This CDR3 contains 20 residues. Germline CDR1 and CDR2: LNHDA and SQIVND (reference sequence). The assay was immunoSEQ multiplex PCR, and TCRdb's table has in-frame clones only and misses some. The sample gives about 57,000 clones, over 85% of which show up once; around 4.2% is in the top ten. V and J are TRBV19 and TRBJ2-1, with TRBD2 matching over 11 bases. This receptor was taken from a human donor in good health. Some clones in this sample may be carry-over from other donors' samples. The sample was PBMCs. The CDR3 loop reads CASSIRSVVAGGNWPNEQFF. CDR3 coding DNA: TGTGCCAGTAGTATCAGGTCGGTGGTAGCGGGAGGGAATTGGCCCAATGAGCAGTTCTTC.